Sequencing of this TCR beta chain was carried out in a study of T cells in tuberculosis. Study context: Sequenced TCRs come from CD1B-GMM tetramer-binding T cells.

Germline loops: CDR1 LNHDA, CDR2 SQIVND (reference sequence). CDR3 length: 15 residues. V was cut by 3 bases and J by 1 base, with 9 bases left in between. Thawed, overnight-rested PBMC were stained with GMM-loaded CD1B tetramer, viability dye and anti-CD3, then sorted. The lipid loaded on the CD1B tetramers was C32 glucose monomycolate from Rhodococcus equi. Before cryopreservation, the sorted PBMC lost their CD14-expressing monocytes. About 100,000 tetramer-negative cells were sorted from each donor. Study-level findings and limits: Low-affinity CD1B-GMM tetramer-binding T cells may have been missed.

The assay was immunoSEQ multiplex PCR, and TCRdb's table has in-frame clones only and misses some. The sample lists about 59,000 clones, approximately 80% occurring once. This chain uses TRBV19 with TRBJ2-2, with a weak D call TRBD2 (5 bases). Material: CD1b-GMM tetramer-negative cells sorted from PBMCs. This TCR was sampled from an adult woman with latent tuberculosis. The chain's CDR3 is CASSIPSLNTGELFF. DNA for the CDR3: TGTGCCAGTAGTATCCCTAGCCTGAACACCGGGGAGCTGTTTTTT.